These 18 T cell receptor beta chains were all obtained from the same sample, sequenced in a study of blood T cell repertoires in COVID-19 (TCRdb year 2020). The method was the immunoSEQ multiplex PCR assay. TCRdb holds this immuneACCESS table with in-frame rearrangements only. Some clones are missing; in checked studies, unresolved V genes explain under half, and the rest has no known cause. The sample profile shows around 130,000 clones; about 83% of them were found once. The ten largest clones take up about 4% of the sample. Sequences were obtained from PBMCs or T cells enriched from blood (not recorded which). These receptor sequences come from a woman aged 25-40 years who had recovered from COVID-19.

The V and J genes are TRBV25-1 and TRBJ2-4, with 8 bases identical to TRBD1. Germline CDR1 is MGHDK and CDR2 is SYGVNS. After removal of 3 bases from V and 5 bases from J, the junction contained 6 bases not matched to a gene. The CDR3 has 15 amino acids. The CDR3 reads CASSDYRGDQNIQYF. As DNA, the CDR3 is TGTGCCAGCAGTGACTACAGGGGGGATCAAAACATTCAGTACTTC.

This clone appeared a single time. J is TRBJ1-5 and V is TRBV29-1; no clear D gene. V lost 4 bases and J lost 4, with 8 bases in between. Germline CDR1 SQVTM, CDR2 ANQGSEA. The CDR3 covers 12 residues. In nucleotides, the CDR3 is TGCAGCGTTGGGACTTCAAATCAGCCCCAGCATTTT. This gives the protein CSVGTSNQPQHF.

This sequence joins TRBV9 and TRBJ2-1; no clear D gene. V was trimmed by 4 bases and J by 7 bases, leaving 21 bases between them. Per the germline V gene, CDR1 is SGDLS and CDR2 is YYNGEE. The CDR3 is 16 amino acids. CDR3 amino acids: CASSPDFPVVDNEQFF. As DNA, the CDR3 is TGTGCCAGCAGCCCTGATTTCCCGGTGGTTGATAATGAGCAGTTCTTC. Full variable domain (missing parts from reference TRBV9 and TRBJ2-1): DSGVTQTPKHLITATGQRVTLRCSPRSGDLSVYWYQQSLDQGLQFLIQYYNGEERAKGNILERFSAQQFPDLHSELNLSSLELGDSALYFCASSPDFPVVDNEQFFGPGTRLTVL.

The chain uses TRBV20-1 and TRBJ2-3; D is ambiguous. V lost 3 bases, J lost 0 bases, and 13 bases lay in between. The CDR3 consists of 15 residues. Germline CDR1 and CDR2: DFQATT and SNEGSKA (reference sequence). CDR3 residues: CSASRDFSSTDTQYF. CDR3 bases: TGCAGTGCTAGTCGAGACTTCTCTAGCACAGATACGCAGTATTTT.

In DNA form, the CDR3 reads TGTGCCAGCAGTTGGCTAGCGAATACGCAGTATTTT. Amino acids: CASSWLANTQYF. The gene calls are TRBV28 and TRBJ2-3; D is perhaps TRBD2 (6 bases). Germline lookup yields CDR1 MDHEN and CDR2 SYDVKM. V was trimmed by 4 bases and J by 7 bases, leaving 9 bases between them. The CDR3 length is 12 residues.

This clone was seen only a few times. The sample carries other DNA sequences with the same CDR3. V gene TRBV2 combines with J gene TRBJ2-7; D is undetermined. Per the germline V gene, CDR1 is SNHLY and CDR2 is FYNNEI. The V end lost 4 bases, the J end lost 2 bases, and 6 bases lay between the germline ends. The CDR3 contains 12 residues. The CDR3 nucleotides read TGTGCCAGCAGTGTGGAGACCTACGAGCAGTACTTC. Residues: CASSVETYEQYF.

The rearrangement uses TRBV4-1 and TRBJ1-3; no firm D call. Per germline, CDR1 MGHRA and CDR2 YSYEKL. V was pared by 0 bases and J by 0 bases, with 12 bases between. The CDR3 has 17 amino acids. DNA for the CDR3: TGCGCCAGCAGCCAAGATCGAGGTCTCCGCTCTGGAAACACCATATATTTT. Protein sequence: CASSQDRGLRSGNTIYF.

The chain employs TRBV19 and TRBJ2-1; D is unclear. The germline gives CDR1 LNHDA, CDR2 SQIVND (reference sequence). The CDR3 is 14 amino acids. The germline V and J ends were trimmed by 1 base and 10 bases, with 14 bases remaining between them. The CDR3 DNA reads TGTGCCAGTAGTATAGTGTCCCGCTCCGGGGAGCAGTTCTTC. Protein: CASSIVSRSGEQFF.

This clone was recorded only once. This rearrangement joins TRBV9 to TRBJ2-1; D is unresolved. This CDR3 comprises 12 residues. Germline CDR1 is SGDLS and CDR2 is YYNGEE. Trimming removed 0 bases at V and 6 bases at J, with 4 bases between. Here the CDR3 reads CASSVGSNEQFF. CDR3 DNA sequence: TGTGCCAGCAGCGTAGGTAGCAATGAGCAGTTCTTC. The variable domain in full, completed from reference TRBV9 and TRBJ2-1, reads DSGVTQTPKHLITATGQRVTLRCSPRSGDLSVYWYQQSLDQGLQFLIQYYNGEERAKGNILERFSAQQFPDLHSELNLSSLELGDSALYFCASSVGSNEQFFGPGTRLTVL.

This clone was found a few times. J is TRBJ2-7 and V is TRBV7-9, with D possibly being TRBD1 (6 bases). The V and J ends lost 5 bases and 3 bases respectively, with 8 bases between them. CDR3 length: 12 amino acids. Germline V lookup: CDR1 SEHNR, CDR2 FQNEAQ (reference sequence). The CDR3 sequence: CASSQDSYEQYF. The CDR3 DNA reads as TGTGCCAGCAGCCAGGACAGCTACGAGCAGTACTTC.

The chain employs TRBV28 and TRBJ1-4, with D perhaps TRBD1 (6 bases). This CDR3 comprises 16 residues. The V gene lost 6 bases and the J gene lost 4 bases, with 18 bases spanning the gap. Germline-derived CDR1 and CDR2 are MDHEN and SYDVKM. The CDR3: CASRPPTGRRNEKLFF. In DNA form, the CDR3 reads TGTGCCAGCAGGCCCCCGACAGGAAGGCGTAATGAAAAACTGTTTTTT.

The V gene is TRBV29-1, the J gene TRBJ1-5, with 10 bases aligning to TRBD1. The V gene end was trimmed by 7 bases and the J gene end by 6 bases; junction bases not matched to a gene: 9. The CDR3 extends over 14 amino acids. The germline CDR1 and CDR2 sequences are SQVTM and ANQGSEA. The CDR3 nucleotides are TGCAGCGCTCAGGGACAGGGGTTCGGTCAGCCCCAGCATTTT. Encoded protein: CSAQGQGFGQPQHF.

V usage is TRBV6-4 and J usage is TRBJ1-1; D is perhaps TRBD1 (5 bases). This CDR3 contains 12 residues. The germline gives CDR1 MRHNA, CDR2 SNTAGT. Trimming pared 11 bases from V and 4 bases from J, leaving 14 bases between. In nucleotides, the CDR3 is TGTGCCCCCCTGGGGGAGGGCACTGAAGCTTTCTTT. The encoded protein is CAPLGEGTEAFF.

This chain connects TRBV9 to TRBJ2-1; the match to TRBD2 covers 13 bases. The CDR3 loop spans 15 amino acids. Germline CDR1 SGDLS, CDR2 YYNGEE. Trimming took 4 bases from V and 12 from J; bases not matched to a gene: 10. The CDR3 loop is CASSPGTSGKSGQFF. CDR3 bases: TGTGCCAGCAGCCCGGGGACTAGCGGGAAATCTGGGCAGTTCTTC. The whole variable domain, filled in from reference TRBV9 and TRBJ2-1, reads DSGVTQTPKHLITATGQRVTLRCSPRSGDLSVYWYQQSLDQGLQFLIQYYNGEERAKGNILERFSAQQFPDLHSELNLSSLELGDSALYFCASSPGTSGKSGQFFGPGTRLTVL.

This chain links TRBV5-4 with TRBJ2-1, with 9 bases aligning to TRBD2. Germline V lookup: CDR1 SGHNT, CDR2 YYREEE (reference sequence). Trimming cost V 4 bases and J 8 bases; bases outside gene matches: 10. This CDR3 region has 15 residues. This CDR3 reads CASSPPGGRADEQFF. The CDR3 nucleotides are TGTGCCAGCAGCCCGCCGGGCGGGAGGGCCGATGAGCAGTTCTTC.

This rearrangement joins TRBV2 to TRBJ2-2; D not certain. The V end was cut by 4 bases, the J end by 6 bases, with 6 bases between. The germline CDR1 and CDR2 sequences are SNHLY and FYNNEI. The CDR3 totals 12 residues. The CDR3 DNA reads TGTGCCAGCAGTGGAGTAGCCGGGGAGCTGTTTTTT. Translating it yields CASSGVAGELFF.

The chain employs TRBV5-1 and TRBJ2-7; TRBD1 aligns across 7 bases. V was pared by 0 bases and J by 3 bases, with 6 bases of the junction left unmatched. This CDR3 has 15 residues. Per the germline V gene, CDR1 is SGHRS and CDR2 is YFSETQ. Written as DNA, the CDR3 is TGCGCCAGCAGCTTGGGGGACAGCCAATACTACGAGCAGTACTTC. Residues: CASSLGDSQYYEQYF.

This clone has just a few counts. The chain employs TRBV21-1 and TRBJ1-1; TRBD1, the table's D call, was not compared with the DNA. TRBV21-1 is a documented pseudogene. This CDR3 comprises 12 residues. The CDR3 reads CASRQGNTEAFF. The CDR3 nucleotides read TGTGCCAGCAGACAGGGGAACACTGAAGCTTTCTTT.